Sequencing of this T cell receptor beta chain was carried out in a study of OX40 agonist ivuxolimab in advanced cancers. About the research overall: Prior anti-PD-1, anti-PD-L1 or anti-CTLA-4 therapy was allowed; over 30% had some.

Assay used: immunoSEQ multiplex PCR; TCRdb lists only in-frame clones, some missing. Of 65,000 to 90,000 clones in the sample, 75% to 95% were seen once. The cohort excluded patients with autoimmune disease history or systemic immunosuppression. Baseline was the first blood sampling point, followed by cycle 4 day 1 and cycle 7 day 1. The sample here was CD4+ or CD8+ T cells sorted from blood, taken in a trial of the OX40 agonist ivuxolimab. The sequence was obtained from an adult with an advanced solid tumor such as melanoma, head and neck, liver or kidney cancer.

Here the CDR3 reads CASSFGQGGEQFF. The CDR3 coding sequence is TGTGCCAGCAGCTTTGGACAGGGTGGTGAGCAGTTCTTC. J is TRBJ2-1 and V is TRBV5-4, with 8 bases identical to TRBD1. CDR3 length equals 13 residues. From germline, CDR1 is SGHNT and CDR2 YYREEE (reference sequence). The trim removed 2 bases at V and 9 bases at J, leaving 4 bases unmatched.